Ten or more counts support the clone carrying this TCR beta chain. The source of the sample is a study of regulatory T cells in long-lasting Graves disease. This CDR3 has 14 residues. The V and J ends lost 7 bases and 2 bases respectively, with 14 bases between them. Germline CDR1 reads MDHEN; CDR2 reads SYDVKM. Described time point: newly diagnosed GD, antithyroid drugs for less than 3 months. From RNA extracted from PBMCs, the TCR library was made. Libraries of TCR beta came from iRepertoire HTBI primers plus Arm-PCR of CDR3 regions. A single record per CDR3 protein comes from TCRdb applying MiXCR to the multiplex PCR reads. The data hold 400,000 to 500,000 distinct CDR3 sequences, with about 17% observed a single time. The same data also went into a second study, on T cells in Graves' hyperthyroidism and ophthalmopathy.

The gene calls are TRBV28 and TRBJ1-2; TRBD1 might be the D (6 bases). Sequencing used peripheral blood mononuclear cells (PBMCs), obtained at new diagnosis, from a patient treated with antithyroid drugs. The source of this sequence is a woman aged 18-30 years with Graves disease. CDR3 sequence: CASTRTAGNYGYTF. The CDR3 DNA follows: TGTGCCAGCACTCGGACAGCCGGGAACTATGGCTACACCTTC.